This T cell receptor (beta chain) was captured in a study of CD8+ T cells in alopecia areata. The V end was cut by 4 bases, the J end by 8 bases, with 14 bases between. The CDR3 has 13 residues. Germline CDR1 is SGHAT and CDR2 is FQNNGV. Researchers gathered lesional scalp punch biopsies and peripheral blood from patients with alopecia areata. cDNA serving as the sequencing template came from extracted, reverse transcribed RNA. The protocol was immunoSEQ multiplex PCR, while the TCRdb copy is restricted to in-frame clones and leaves out a portion. This table holds approximately 12,000 clones, 60% found once.

The V and J genes are TRBV11-2 and TRBJ1-1, with D uncertain. The receptor's source is a human donor with alopecia areata. The sample consisted of skin. CDR3 loop: CASSSITGSEAFF. The DNA of the CDR3 is TGTGCCAGCAGCTCCATTACCGGGTCCGAAGCTTTCTTT.